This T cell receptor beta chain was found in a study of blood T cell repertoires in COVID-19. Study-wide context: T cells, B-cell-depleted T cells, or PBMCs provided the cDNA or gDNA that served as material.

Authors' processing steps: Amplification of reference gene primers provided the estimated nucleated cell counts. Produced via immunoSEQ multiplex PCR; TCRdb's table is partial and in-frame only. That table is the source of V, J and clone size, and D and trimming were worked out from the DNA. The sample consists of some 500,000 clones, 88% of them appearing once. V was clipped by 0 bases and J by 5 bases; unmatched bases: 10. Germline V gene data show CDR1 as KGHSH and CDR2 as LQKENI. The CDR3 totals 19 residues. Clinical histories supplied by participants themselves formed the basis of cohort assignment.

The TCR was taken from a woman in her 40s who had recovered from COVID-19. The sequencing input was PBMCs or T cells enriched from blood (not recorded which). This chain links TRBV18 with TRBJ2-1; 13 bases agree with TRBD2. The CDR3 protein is CASSPPRTSGSLVDNEQFF. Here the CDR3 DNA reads TGTGCCAGCTCACCACCGAGGACTAGCGGGAGCTTAGTCGACAATGAGCAGTTCTTC.